This section outlines one T cell receptor (beta chain) sequence together with its context. What it recognizes is unknown. These data come from a study of Graves' ophthalmopathy and Graves' hyperthyroidism. General observations from the study: Blood also harbored most expanded thyroid clonotypes above 0.001 frequency.

Serum thyroxine and TRAb, along with clinical symptoms, thyroid ultrasound and orbital computed tomography, were what diagnosis relied on. The study amplified TCR beta CDR3 regions using RNA transcripts. First-round RT-PCR used HTBI primers; second-round multiplex PCR followed. TCRdb independently ran MiXCR on the multiplex PCR reads; one entry per CDR3 protein. The data show roughly 700,000 distinct CDR3 sequences, 40% seen once. V lost 5 bases and J 4 bases, leaving 18 bases between the germline ends. The CDR3 covers 16 residues. Germline V gene data show CDR1 as MGHDK and CDR2 as SYGVNS. The sample consisted of peripheral blood. The rearrangement joins TRBV25-1 to TRBJ1-5; D not certain. The receptor's source is an adult man with Graves' ophthalmopathy. The CDR3 sequence is CASSLFATPGNQPQHF. The CDR3 region has the DNA TGTGCCAGCAGTTTATTTGCGACACCCGGGAATCAGCCCCAGCATTTT.